One sample yielded the 22 T cell receptor beta chains listed below, sequenced in a study of beta chain features in type 1 diabetes. Investigators reverse transcribed all isolated RNA, so they sequenced expressed TCRB transcripts. Profiling relied on immunoSEQ multiplex PCR, and the TCRdb table lists in-frame clones only, not all of them. The sample records about 42,000 clones, approximately 51% being singletons. Sequencing input: stem cell memory CD4+ T cells from blood. All receptors come from a woman in her 30s in good health.

Of note for this clone: A junction end diverges from the germline sequence, so it may reflect a read error. The sample carries other DNA sequences with the same CDR3. The J gene is TRBJ2-7, the V gene TRBV2, with D tentatively TRBD1 (5 bases). There are 12 residues in the CDR3. CDR1 and CDR2 (germline): SNHLY, FYNNEI. CDR3 sequence: CASSGQGYEQYF. CDR3 coding DNA: TGTGCCAGTAGTGGGCAGGGCTACGAGCAGTACTTC.

This sequence joins TRBV7-3 and TRBJ2-1; a possible D gene is TRBD1 (5 bases). V was shortened by 5 bases and J by 4 bases, with 15 bases between the two germline ends. CDR1 and CDR2 (germline): SGHTA, FQGTGA. The CDR3 covers 15 residues. The CDR3 coding sequence is TGTGCCAGCAGCCCACGACAGACGATTTACAATGAGCAGTTCTTC. Residues: CASSPRQTIYNEQFF. The full variable domain, in which reference TRBV7-3 and TRBJ2-1 provide the parts outside the CDR3, is GAGVSQTPSNKVTEKGKYVELRCDPISGHTALYWYRQSLGQGPEFLIYFQGTGAADDSGLPNDRFFAVRPEGSVSTLKIQRTERGDSAVYLCASSPRQTIYNEQFFGPGTRLTVL.

The V gene is TRBV7-9, the J gene TRBJ2-1; TRBD1 is a possible D gene (5 bases). The germline V gene has CDR1 SEHNR and CDR2 FQNEAQ (reference sequence). The V end lost 5 bases, the J end lost 10 bases, and 15 bases lay between the germline ends. The CDR3 runs to 13 residues. For the CDR3, the DNA is TGTGCCAGCAGCCCGTTGGGGCTAACCGAGCAGTTCTTC. Protein: CASSPLGLTEQFF.

The chain uses TRBV27 and TRBJ2-1, with 7 positions matching TRBD2. The CDR3 runs to 16 residues. The germline gives CDR1 MNHEY, CDR2 SMNVEV (reference sequence). V lost 5 bases, J lost 4 bases, and 11 bases stayed unmatched. CDR3 protein: CASSAPLGGSYNEQFF. The DNA of the CDR3 is TGTGCCAGCAGTGCCCCTCTTGGCGGGAGTTACAATGAGCAGTTCTTC.

The rearrangement links TRBV5-1 to TRBJ1-1, with 7 positions matching TRBD1. In germline, CDR1 is SGHRS, CDR2 YFSETQ. The CDR3 contains 17 residues. J gave up 2 bases and V 3 bases, and 13 bases lay outside the gene matches. The CDR3 loop reads CASSWRGTGATNTEAFF. The CDR3 nucleotides read TGCGCCAGCAGCTGGCGGGGAACAGGGGCCACCAACACTGAAGCTTTCTTT.

In its sample, this clone was seen a few times. This chain connects TRBV7-2 to TRBJ2-4; 7 nucleotides line up with TRBD2. The CDR3 is made up of 15 amino acids. Trimming at V came to 5 bases and at J to 0 bases, leaving 4 bases not matched to a gene. The germline gives CDR1 SGHTA, CDR2 FQGNSA. CDR3 loop: CASSKSGVAKNIQYF. Written as DNA, the CDR3 is TGTGCCAGCAGCAAAAGCGGGGTAGCCAAAAACATTCAGTACTTC.

The V and J genes are TRBV6-5 and TRBJ2-1; the match to TRBD2 covers 9 bases. The germline gives CDR1 MNHEY, CDR2 SVGAGI. The CDR3 has 15 residues. The J segment lost 3 bases and the V segment lost 5 bases, leaving 5 bases of the junction unmatched. CDR3 coding DNA: TGTGCCAGCAGTCTCACTAGCGGGCTCTACAATGAGCAGTTCTTC. Translated: CASSLTSGLYNEQFF.

This clone has only a few counts. The chain employs TRBV6-6 and TRBJ2-3, with D maybe TRBD2 (6 bases). In germline, CDR1 is MNHNY, CDR2 SVGAGI (reference sequence). V lost 4 bases and J lost 4, with 12 bases in between. The CDR3 runs 14 residues. The CDR3 region is CASSSPRGADTQYF. DNA of the CDR3: TGTGCCAGCAGTTCCCCCCGCGGGGCAGATACGCAGTATTTT.

This clone has only a few counts. The chain uses TRBV21-1 and TRBJ2-7; the table calls TRBD2, which could not be checked here. TRBV21-1 is a pseudogene locus. The CDR3 runs to 18 residues. CDR3 in amino acids: CASSKGYKLAGGKYEQYF. In DNA, the CDR3 is TGTGCCAGCAGCAAGGGGTACAAACTAGCGGGAGGAAAGTACGAGCAGTACTTC.

This chain links TRBV7-2 with TRBJ2-1; 10 nucleotides align to TRBD2. The CDR3 has 16 amino acids. J was trimmed by 11 bases and V by 5 bases; bases with no gene match: 15. The germline V gene encodes CDR1 SGHTA and CDR2 FQGNSA. The CDR3 loop is CASSPRLAGGRGKQFF. The CDR3 region has the DNA TGTGCCAGCAGCCCCAGACTAGCGGGCGGGAGGGGGAAGCAGTTCTTC.

There are a few counts of this clone. This chain connects TRBV2 to TRBJ1-1, with 9 nucleotides matching TRBD1. The CDR3 contains 16 residues. CDR1 and CDR2 from the germline V gene are SNHLY and FYNNEI. Losses at the gene ends were 2 bases for V and 6 bases for J; bases not matched to a gene: 10. The CDR3 loop is CASSERADRGHSEAFF. DNA of the CDR3: TGTGCCAGCAGTGAACGCGCGGACAGGGGCCACTCTGAAGCTTTCTTT.

The rearrangement joins TRBV7-9 to TRBJ2-5; a possible D gene is TRBD2 (5 bases). CDR1 is SEHNR, CDR2 FQNEAQ, per germline (reference sequence). This CDR3 region has 12 residues. With 6 bases removed from V and 5 bases from J, the gap between germline ends came to 10 bases. The DNA for the CDR3 is TGTGCCAGCAGGGGCAGGAGGGAGACCCAGTACTTC. As protein: CASRGRRETQYF. The entire variable domain, with the rest obtained from reference TRBV7-9 and TRBJ2-5, is as follows: DTGVSQNPRHKITKRGQNVTFRCDPISEHNRLYWYRQTLGQGPEFLTYFQNEAQLEKSRLLSDRFSAERPKGSFSTLEIQRTEQGDSAMYLCASRGRRETQYFGPGTRLLVL.

This clone was observed a few times. This chain connects TRBV18 to TRBJ2-1; TRBD1 is a possible D gene (6 bases). The CDR3 spans 16 residues. Germline lookup yields CDR1 KGHSH and CDR2 LQKENI. V lost 0 bases to trimming and J lost 6 bases, with 15 bases between them. CDR3 residues: CASSPPRGPLSNEQFF. The CDR3 DNA follows: TGTGCCAGCTCACCACCCAGGGGCCCTTTGAGCAATGAGCAGTTCTTC. Based on the CDR3 plus reference TRBV18 and TRBJ2-1, the full variable domain is NAGVMQNPRHLVRRRGQEARLRCSPMKGHSHVYWYRQLPEEGLKFMVYLQKENIIDESGMPKERFSAEFPKEGPSILRIQQVVRGDSAAYFCASSPPRGPLSNEQFFGPGTRLTVL.

This clone came up a few times. This sequence joins TRBV7-2 and TRBJ2-2, with D perhaps matching TRBD2 (6 bases). Trimming took off 4 bases at V and 4 bases at J, with 16 bases between the two ends. The CDR3 loop spans 16 amino acids. Germline CDR1 and CDR2: SGHTA and FQGNSA. CDR3 bases: TGTGCCAGCAGCTATGACCAGCGGGCGGGCACCGGGGAGCTGTTTTTT. This gives the protein CASSYDQRAGTGELFF. The variable domain in full, with the rest retrieved from reference TRBV7-2 and TRBJ2-2, is GAGVSQSPSNKVTEKGKDVELRCDPISGHTALYWYRQSLGQGLEFLIYFQGNSAPDKSGLPSDRFSAERTGGSVSTLTIQRTQQEDSAVYLCASSYDQRAGTGELFFGEGSRLTVL.

V is TRBV28 and J is TRBJ2-1; 10 nucleotides line up with TRBD1. Germline V gene lookup returns CDR1 MDHEN and CDR2 SYDVKM. This CDR3 is built from 14 residues. With 8 bases clipped from V and 9 bases from J, the junction kept 10 bases outside the gene matches. CDR3 DNA sequence: TGTGCCAGCGGAACACAGACAGGGGGCTTTGAGCAGTTCTTC. Residues: CASGTQTGGFEQFF.

The chain combines TRBV14 with TRBJ2-3; the D is unclear. Per germline, CDR1 SGHDN and CDR2 FVKESK. The length of the CDR3 is 12 residues. V was shortened by 1 base and J by 6 bases, with 5 bases between the two germline ends. The CDR3 reads CASSQARDTQYF. Here the CDR3 DNA reads TGTGCCAGCAGCCAAGCTCGGGATACGCAGTATTTT. Full variable domain (remainder filled in from reference TRBV14 and TRBJ2-3): EAGVTQFPSHSVIEKGQTVTLRCDPISGHDNLYWYRRVMGKEIKFLLHFVKESKQDESGMPNNRFLAERTGGTYSTLKVQPAELEDSGVYFCASSQARDTQYFGPGTRLTVL.

The gene calls are TRBV9 and TRBJ2-1; 7 bases agree with TRBD2. Germline CDR1 is SGDLS and CDR2 is YYNGEE. The CDR3 has 17 amino acids. Losses at the gene ends were 3 bases for V and 0 bases for J; bases not matched to a gene: 9. Here the CDR3 DNA reads TGTGCCAGCAGCGCAACCTTGGGGGGGTCCTCCTACAATGAGCAGTTCTTC. Translated, it gives CASSATLGGSSYNEQFF. The entire variable domain, with the rest obtained from reference TRBV9 and TRBJ2-1, is as follows: DSGVTQTPKHLITATGQRVTLRCSPRSGDLSVYWYQQSLDQGLQFLIQYYNGEERAKGNILERFSAQQFPDLHSELNLSSLELGDSALYFCASSATLGGSSYNEQFFGPGTRLTVL.

The rearrangement joins TRBV18 to TRBJ1-1; a possible D gene is TRBD1 (5 bases). Trimming took 0 bases from V and 4 from J, leaving 12 bases between them. The CDR3 is 15 residues long. CDR1 and CDR2 from the germline V gene are KGHSH and LQKENI. CDR3 protein: CASSPPGGWGTEAFF. The DNA for the CDR3 is TGTGCCAGCTCACCACCGGGGGGGTGGGGCACTGAAGCTTTCTTT. The complete variable domain, with remaining parts taken from reference TRBV18 and TRBJ1-1, reads NAGVMQNPRHLVRRRGQEARLRCSPMKGHSHVYWYRQLPEEGLKFMVYLQKENIIDESGMPKERFSAEFPKEGPSILRIQQVVRGDSAAYFCASSPPGGWGTEAFFGQGTRLTVV.

The rearrangement joins TRBV11-2 to TRBJ1-4, with TRBD1 matching over 8 bases. This CDR3 has 16 amino acids. V gave up 4 bases and J gave up 5 bases; unmatched junction bases: 9. From germline, CDR1 is SGHAT and CDR2 FQNNGV. The CDR3 region is CASSWDRQGRNEKLFF. The CDR3 bases are TGTGCCAGCAGCTGGGACCGACAGGGGAGGAATGAAAAACTGTTTTTT.

This rearrangement joins TRBV7-3 to TRBJ2-2, with a tentative D call TRBD2 (6 bases). This CDR3 region has 13 residues. CDR1 and CDR2 (germline): SGHTA, FQGTGA. The germline V and J ends were trimmed by 6 bases and 7 bases, with 12 bases remaining between them. CDR3 nucleotides: TGTGCCAGCAGAGAGAGGCGGGGCGGGGAGCTGTTTTTT. Translating gives CASRERRGGELFF. Full variable domain (outside the CDR3, taken from reference TRBV7-3 and TRBJ2-2): GAGVSQTPSNKVTEKGKYVELRCDPISGHTALYWYRQSLGQGPEFLIYFQGTGAADDSGLPNDRFFAVRPEGSVSTLKIQRTERGDSAVYLCASRERRGGELFFGEGSRLTVL.

The CDR3 sequence is CASSPRDRLYGYTF. The DNA of the CDR3 is TGTGCCAGCTCACCACGGGACAGACTCTATGGCTACACCTTC. J is TRBJ1-2 and V is TRBV18, with 7 nucleotides matching TRBD1. Germline-derived CDR1 and CDR2 are KGHSH and LQKENI. The CDR3 totals 14 residues. J gave up 4 bases and V 1 base, and 3 bases lay outside the gene matches.

V and J are TRBV19 and TRBJ2-5; 11 bases fit TRBD2. The J call may be mistaken, given a closer DNA end match to TRBJ2-7. The germline V gene has CDR1 LNHDA and CDR2 SQIVND (reference sequence). The CDR3 is 16 residues long. The CDR3 coding sequence is TGTGCCACTCGACTGGTTACTAGCGGGAGTGACTACGAGCAGTACTTC. Encoded protein: CATRLVTSGSDYEQYF.